This T cell receptor beta chain was captured by sequencing in a study of monozygotic twins with inflammatory bowel disease. Unfractionated whole blood yielded total RNA, and T cells were not sorted. TCRdb reanalyzed the 5' RACE reads and collapses them to one entry per CDR3 protein, without DNA. In all, the sample yields fewer than 110,000 distinct CDR3 sequences. Per the germline V gene, CDR1 is SGHVS and CDR2 is FQNEAQ. This CDR3 is built from 14 residues. The rearrangement links TRBV7-8 to TRBJ1-4; TCRdb proposes TRBD1, but this gene call is untestable without DNA. Sequencing was performed on blood. The TCR originated in a human donor with ulcerative colitis or Crohn's disease, or a healthy co-twin of an affected twin (not recorded which). This CDR3 reads CASSATGVNEKLFF.